This TCR beta chain was recovered during a study of metastatic and nonmetastatic thyroid tumors. On the study more broadly: Comparison of repertoires was carried out across blood and tumor or nodule tissue from malignant and benign thyroid patients.

The study's findings and limits: When malignant thyroid tumors were compared with benign nodules, TCR beta diversity was reportedly significantly higher in the malignant tumors. This held in both blood and tumor samples.

All patients were untreated before thyroid surgery. Under the authors' procedure: Built for papillary thyroid cancer, a distant-metastasis classifier drew on CDR3 differences across clinicopathological groups. TCRdb re-clonotyped the PCR reads via MiXCR. The V and J calls reflect TCRdb's pipeline rather than the authors' work. The sample has tens of thousands of clones, about 13% seen once. This clone was counted at least ten times. Its antigen is as yet unknown. Input material: blood. This TCR was recovered from a female donor with papillary thyroid cancer or a benign thyroid nodule (not recorded which). Some clones in this sample may be carry-over from other donors' samples.

CDR3 DNA sequence: TGTGCCAGCATGGCGGCAGGGGGCATGGAGCCCCAGCATTTT. It codes for CASMAAGGMEPQHF. This sequence joins TRBV6-1 and TRBJ1-5; 8 bases fit TRBD1. The CDR3 extends over 14 amino acids. CDR1 and CDR2 from the germline V gene are MNHNS and SASEGT. Trimming cost V 7 bases and J 8 bases; bases outside gene matches: 10.